The 27 T cell receptor beta chains presented below share a single source sample, sequenced in a study of CD8+CD57+ T cells in acquired aplastic anemia. Patients selected for sequencing had displayed CD8+CD57+ cell expansion by flow cytometry. TCR beta VDJ and CDR3 profiles were obtained from a genomic DNA template. TCRdb used MiXCR to reprocess the reads, holding one entry per CDR3 protein. The sample has about 150,000 distinct CDR3 sequences, roughly 49% seen once. Sequencing was performed on sorted CD4+, CD8+, or CD8+CD57+ T cells (not recorded which) from PBMCs. The receptors were sampled from a human donor with aplastic anemia.

V usage is TRBV3-1 and J usage is TRBJ2-1, with 7 bases lining up with TRBD2. J gave up 8 bases and V 5 bases, and 9 bases lay outside the gene matches. The CDR3 has 14 amino acids. Germline V gene sequence: CDR1 LGHDT, CDR2 YNNKEL (reference sequence). The CDR3: CASSTRDYGDEQFF. The CDR3 DNA sequence: TGTGCCAGCAGCACCCGGGACTATGGCGATGAGCAGTTCTTC.

Many counts were recorded for this clonotype. The rearrangement uses TRBV7-9 and TRBJ2-2; perhaps TRBD2 as D (5 bases). CDR1 is SEHNR and CDR2 is FQNEAQ in the germline V gene (reference sequence). The CDR3 covers 14 residues. V was shortened by 2 bases and J by 6 bases, with 10 bases between the two germline ends. Here the CDR3 DNA reads TGTGCCAGCAGCTTACGGGGTGTGGCCGGGGAGCTGTTTTTT. This encodes CASSLRGVAGELFF.

This clonotype was observed many times. The chain joins TRBV4-3 to TRBJ1-2; no firm D call. The V gene lost 0 bases and the J gene lost 4 bases, with 12 bases spanning the gap. Looked up from germline, CDR1 is LGHNA and CDR2 is YSLEER. The CDR3 is 15 residues long. CDR3 protein: CASSQDTYGAYGYTF. The CDR3 nucleotides are TGCGCCAGCAGCCAAGATACTTACGGAGCCTATGGCTACACCTTC.

This chain uses TRBV19 with TRBJ1-4; D is perhaps TRBD1 (5 bases). Between the trimmed V and J ends, which lost 7 bases and 7 bases, there was a span of 16 bases. Germline CDR1 is LNHDA and CDR2 is SQIVND (reference sequence). The CDR3 is made up of 14 amino acids. Written as DNA, the CDR3 is TGTGCCAGTACCTCTCGCGGGGGGGTTGAAAAACTGTTTTTT. Protein: CASTSRGGVEKLFF.

The genes are TRBV7-3 and TRBJ2-1; 10 nucleotides line up with TRBD2. The CDR3 runs to 18 residues. J lost 6 bases, V lost 1 base, and 12 bases had no gene match. Germline-derived CDR1 and CDR2 are SGHTA and FQGTGA. CDR3 in DNA: TGTGCCAGCAGCTTAAAGCCCCGGCTAGCGGGGGCTACCAATGAGCAGTTCTTC. Its translation: CASSLKPRLAGATNEQFF.

This clonotype was recorded only once. The rearrangement joins TRBV11-1 to TRBJ1-6; D perhaps matches TRBD1 (5 bases). This CDR3 comprises 16 residues. V lost 6 bases, J lost 5 bases, and 17 bases lay in between. CDR1 and CDR2 from the germline V gene are SGHAT and FQDESV (reference sequence). The CDR3 sequence: CASRLQPGRNNSPLHF. CDR3 DNA sequence: TGTGCCAGCAGACTACAACCGGGGCGGAATAATTCACCCCTCCACTTT.

V gene TRBV29-1 combines with J gene TRBJ1-3, with 8 nucleotides matching TRBD1. Germline lookup yields CDR1 SQVTM and CDR2 ANQGSEA. V lost 0 bases and J lost 4; bases outside the gene matches: 2. The CDR3 loop spans 14 amino acids. CDR3 region: CSVEEPGGGNTIYF. CDR3 DNA: TGCAGCGTTGAAGAGCCAGGGGGCGGAAACACCATATATTTT.

This clonotype was counted many times. The gene calls are TRBV6-1 and TRBJ2-7; D uncertain. The V end lost 6 bases, the J end lost 4 bases, and 13 bases lay between the germline ends. In germline, CDR1 is MNHNS, CDR2 SASEGT. The CDR3 is 13 amino acids. CDR3 sequence (DNA): TGTGCCAGCAGAACCCTTACTCGGTACGAGCAGTACTTC. Its translation: CASRTLTRYEQYF.

The table lists this clonotype with a few counts. The gene calls are TRBV7-9 and TRBJ2-1; D is ambiguous. The CDR3 extends over 11 amino acids. The germline V gene has CDR1 SEHNR and CDR2 FQNEAQ (reference sequence). V was clipped by 7 bases and J by 10 bases, with 11 bases between them. The DNA of the CDR3 is TGTGCCAGCAACTCAGCAGCCGAGCAGTTCTTC. As protein: CASNSAAEQFF.

The chain combines TRBV10-3 with TRBJ1-6, with TRBD1 matching over 7 bases. With V trimmed by 2 bases and J by 9 bases, 4 bases remained unmatched. This CDR3 is 14 amino acids long. In germline, CDR1 is ENHRY, CDR2 SYGVKD. The CDR3 region is CAISEDREVSPLHF. Here the CDR3 DNA reads TGTGCCATCAGTGAGGACAGGGAAGTTTCACCCCTCCACTTT.

This sequence joins TRBV2 and TRBJ2-7; 7 nucleotides line up with TRBD2. V shed 6 bases and J 2 bases; nucleotides not matched to a gene: 7. The CDR3 contains 14 residues. Looked up from germline, CDR1 is SNHLY and CDR2 is FYNNEI. DNA for the CDR3: TGTGCCAGCAGCGAGAGGGGAGGGGCCTACGAGCAGTACTTC. This sequence encodes CASSERGGAYEQYF.

As concerns this clonotype: A much larger clonotype is one base distant, so this may be a read error. The CDR3 carries no conserved terminal phenylalanine or tryptophan, so it likely arises from a read error. The gene calls are TRBV2 and TRBJ1-1; 11 positions match TRBD1. The J segment lost 6 bases and the V segment lost 6 bases, leaving 6 bases of the junction unmatched. The CDR3 contains 14 residues. CDR1 SNHLY and CDR2 FYNNEI come from the germline V gene. In DNA form, the CDR3 reads TGTGCCAGCAGGCATGGGACAGGGGGGTCTGAAGCTTTCCTT. Translation: CASRHGTGGSEAFL.

This clonotype was found many times. CDR3 nucleotide sequence: TGCAGTGCTAGAGTCCGGGGGGCTACCCGTGAGACCCAGTACTTC. Translation gives CSARVRGATRETQYF. The chain carries TRBV20-1 and TRBJ2-5, with D maybe TRBD2 (7 bases). There are 15 residues in the CDR3. Germline lookup yields CDR1 DFQATT and CDR2 SNEGSKA (reference sequence). V lost 1 base and J 5 bases, leaving 17 bases between the germline ends.

The chain links TRBV25-1 to TRBJ1-5; TRBD1 agrees at 9 bases. V lost 10 bases and J lost 0; bases outside the gene matches: 7. CDR3 length: 15 residues. In germline, CDR1 is MGHDK, CDR2 SYGVNS. In nucleotides, the CDR3 is TGTGCCACCATGGGACAGGGCGATAGCAATCAGCCCCAGCATTTT. Translated, it gives CATMGQGDSNQPQHF.

The V and J genes are TRBV7-2 and TRBJ2-7; D is undetermined. V lost 5 bases and J lost 3, with 11 bases in between. The CDR3 covers 13 residues. CDR1 and CDR2 (germline): SGHTA, FQGNSA. The CDR3 is CASSRSGYYEQYF. The CDR3 nucleotides read TGTGCCAGCAGCCGGTCTGGGTACTACGAGCAGTACTTC. The variable domain in full, with the rest retrieved from reference TRBV7-2 and TRBJ2-7, is GAGVSQSPSNKVTEKGKDVELRCDPISGHTALYWYRQSLGQGLEFLIYFQGNSAPDKSGLPSDRFSAERTGGSVSTLTIQRTQQEDSAVYLCASSRSGYYEQYFGPGTRLTVT.

Ten or more counts support this clonotype. The rearrangement joins TRBV4-3 to TRBJ2-1; TRBD1 is a possible D gene (6 bases). Germline assignment: CDR1 LGHNA and CDR2 YSLEER. Trimming pared 2 bases from V and 9 bases from J, leaving 11 bases between. The CDR3 loop spans 13 amino acids. The CDR3 nucleotides are TGCGCCAGCAGCCAAACTTCAGGGGTTGAGCAGTTCTTC. It specifies CASSQTSGVEQFF.

This clonotype was found many times. J is TRBJ2-5 and V is TRBV7-8; 8 nucleotides line up with TRBD1. CDR1 and CDR2 from the germline V gene are SGHVS and FQNEAQ. With V trimmed by 7 bases and J by 3 bases, 7 bases remained unmatched. This CDR3 comprises 14 residues. CDR3 residues: CASMRNRGEETQYF. CDR3 in DNA: TGTGCCAGCATGAGGAACAGGGGGGAAGAGACCCAGTACTTC. Based on the CDR3 plus reference TRBV7-8 and TRBJ2-5, the full variable domain is GAGVSQSPRYKVAKRGQDVALRCDPISGHVSLFWYQQALGQGPEFLTYFQNEAQLDKSGLPSDRFFAERPEGSVSTLKIQRTQQEDSAVYLCASMRNRGEETQYFGPGTRLLVL.

This clonotype occurred many times. The genes are TRBV20-1 and TRBJ2-1; 13 bases match TRBD2. From germline, CDR1 is DFQATT and CDR2 SNEGSKA (reference sequence). This CDR3 has 16 amino acids. J lost 12 bases, V lost 3 bases, and 14 bases had no gene match. The CDR3: CSASSLSTSGGKPQFF. In DNA form, the CDR3 reads TGCAGTGCTAGTTCCTTGTCGACTAGCGGGGGGAAACCGCAGTTCTTC.

The chain combines TRBV4-1 with TRBJ2-5; unclear D gene. The CDR3 is 14 residues long. The V end lost 0 bases, the J end lost 2 bases, and 7 bases lay between the germline ends. The germline gives CDR1 MGHRA, CDR2 YSYEKL. The CDR3 sequence is CASSQDGQQETQYF. The CDR3 DNA reads as TGCGCCAGCAGCCAAGATGGCCAACAAGAGACCCAGTACTTC.

This clonotype was counted a few times. The chain carries TRBV20-1 and TRBJ2-7, with D perhaps matching TRBD1 (6 bases). Per the germline V gene, CDR1 is DFQATT and CDR2 is SNEGSKA (reference sequence). The V end was cut by 6 bases, the J end by 3 bases, with 15 bases between. The CDR3 consists of 13 residues. CDR3 bases: TGCAGTGCCCGAACGCAGGGGCTCTACGAGCAGTACTTC. As protein: CSARTQGLYEQYF.

In its sample, this clonotype was seen a few times. The chain has TRBV10-3 and TRBJ1-4; 7 nucleotides agree with TRBD1. Trimming at V came to 2 bases and at J to 7 bases, leaving 7 bases not matched to a gene. The germline CDR1 and CDR2 sequences are ENHRY and SYGVKD. The CDR3 length is 15 residues. In nucleotides, the CDR3 is TGTGCCATCAGTGAGGGGACAGCTAGGCGTGAAAAACTGTTTTTT. Translated, it gives CAISEGTARREKLFF.

The DNA of the CDR3 is TGTGCCACCAGCAGAGCCGGGACAGGGGGACTTACCTACGAGCAGTACTTC. It yields the protein CATSRAGTGGLTYEQYF. The chain links TRBV15 to TRBJ2-7; TRBD1 matches 11 bases. After removal of 1 base from V and 2 bases from J, the junction contained 7 bases not matched to a gene. This CDR3 spans 17 amino acids. Looked up from germline, CDR1 is LNHNV and CDR2 is YYDKDF (reference sequence).

The chain recombines TRBV6-1 with TRBJ1-2; TRBD1 is a possible D gene (5 bases). This CDR3 is built from 14 residues. With 6 bases removed from V and 5 bases from J, the gap between germline ends came to 16 bases. Germline V gives CDR1 MNHNS, CDR2 SASEGT. CDR3 region: CASRGAMGWYGYTF. In nucleotides, the CDR3 is TGTGCCAGCAGAGGGGCTATGGGTTGGTATGGCTACACCTTC.

This clonotype was seen many times. This chain joins TRBV2 and TRBJ2-7; 9 bases are shared with TRBD2. The CDR3 contains 14 residues. Germline-derived CDR1 and CDR2 are SNHLY and FYNNEI. V lost 6 bases to trimming and J lost 6 bases; unmatched junction nucleotides: 9. CDR3 loop: CASRHGLARAEQYF. In nucleotides, the CDR3 is TGTGCCAGCAGACATGGACTAGCGCGAGCCGAGCAGTACTTC.

The chain has TRBV24-1 and TRBJ2-7; tentative D call: TRBD1 (5 bases). Trimming stripped 4 bases from V and 2 bases from J, with 11 bases between. The CDR3 is 14 residues long. Germline lookup yields CDR1 KGHDR and CDR2 SFDVKD. The CDR3 region has the DNA TGTGCCACCAGTGACCCAGGGCTTCCCTACGAGCAGTACTTC. This gives the protein CATSDPGLPYEQYF.

Ten or more counts support this clonotype. The genes are TRBV7-6 and TRBJ2-3; a weak D match, TRBD1 (5 bases). The germline V gene has CDR1 SGHVS and CDR2 FNYEAQ. The germline V and J ends were trimmed by 5 bases and 3 bases, with 9 bases remaining between them. The CDR3 is 13 amino acids. The CDR3 nucleotides are TGTGCCAGCAGCGCACAGGTAACAGATACGCAGTATTTT. This translates into CASSAQVTDTQYF.

This clonotype appeared a few times. This sequence joins TRBV19 and TRBJ1-1; the D is unclear. V lost 3 bases and J 1 base, leaving 6 bases between the germline ends. Germline V gene data show CDR1 as LNHDA and CDR2 as SQIVND (reference sequence). CDR3 length: 13 amino acids. As DNA, the CDR3 is TGTGCCAGTAGTATTAAGGAGAACACTGAAGCTTTCTTT. Translation: CASSIKENTEAFF. The full variable domain, its missing parts supplied by reference TRBV19 and TRBJ1-1, is DGGITQSPKYLFRKEGQNVTLSCEQNLNHDAMYWYRQDPGQGLRLIYYSQIVNDFQKGDIAEGYSVSREKKESFPLTVTSAQKNPTAFYLCASSIKENTEAFFGQGTRLTVV.